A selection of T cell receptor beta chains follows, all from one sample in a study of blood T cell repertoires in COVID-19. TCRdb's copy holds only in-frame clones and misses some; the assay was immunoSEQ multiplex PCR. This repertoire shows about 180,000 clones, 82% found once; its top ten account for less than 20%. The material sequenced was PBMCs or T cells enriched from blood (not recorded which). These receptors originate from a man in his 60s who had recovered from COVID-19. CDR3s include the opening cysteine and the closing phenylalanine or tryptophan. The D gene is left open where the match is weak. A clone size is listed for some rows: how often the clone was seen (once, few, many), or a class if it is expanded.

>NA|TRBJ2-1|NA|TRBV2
TGTGCCAGCAGTTCCCAGGGCTCCTACAATGAGCAGTTCTTC
CASSSQGSYNEQFF
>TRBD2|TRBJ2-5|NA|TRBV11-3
TGTGCCAGCAGCTCCGGACTAGCGGGGGGACAAGAGACCCAGTACTTC
CASSSGLAGGQETQYF
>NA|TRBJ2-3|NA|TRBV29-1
TGCAGCGTCGGGAAATCAGATACGCAGTATTTT
CSVGKSDTQYF
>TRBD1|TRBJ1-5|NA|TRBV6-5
TGTGCCAGCAGTTACCGAATTACAGGGGATTGGCCCCAGCATTTT
CASSYRITGDWPQHF
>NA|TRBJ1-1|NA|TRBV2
TGTGCCAGCAGTGAATTAACAGCCAACACTGAAGCTTTCTTT
CASSELTANTEAFF
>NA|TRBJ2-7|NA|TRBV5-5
TGTGCCAGCAGCTTTGGCAGGGGCTACGAGCAGTACTTC
CASSFGRGYEQYF
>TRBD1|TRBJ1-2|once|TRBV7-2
TGTGCCAGCAGCTCGGACAGGGCTGGTTTAAGCTACACCTTC
CASSSDRAGLSYTF
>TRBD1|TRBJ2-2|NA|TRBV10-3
TGTGCCATCAGTGACCCGGGACAGGTGGGTCTGACCGGGGAGCTGTTTTTT
CAISDPGQVGLTGELFF
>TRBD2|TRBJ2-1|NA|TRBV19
TGTGCCAGCAGACCCCGATTAGCGGGAGCTGGCAATGAGCAGTTCTTC
CASRPRLAGAGNEQFF
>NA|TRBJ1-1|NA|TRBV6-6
TGTGCCAGCAACGGACATCAGAACACTGAAGCTTTCTTT
CASNGHQNTEAFF
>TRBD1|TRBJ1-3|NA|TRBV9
TGTGCCAGCAGCGTAGATGGACAGGGGGCAATGGGAAACACCATATATTTT
CASSVDGQGAMGNTIYF
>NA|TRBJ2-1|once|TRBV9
TGTGCCAGCAGCGCCAATCCCCCGGGGAGCTCCTACAATGAGCAGTTCTTC
CASSANPPGSSYNEQFF
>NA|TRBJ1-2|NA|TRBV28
TGTGCCAGCAGTTTGATCGGGAGCTATAACTATGGCTACACCTTC
CASSLIGSYNYGYTF
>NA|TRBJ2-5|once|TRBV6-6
TGTGCCAGCGCTCTATCGGAGACCCAGTACTTC
CASALSETQYF
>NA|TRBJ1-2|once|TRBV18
TGTGCCAGCTCACCACCCATAGAATCCTATGGCTACACCTTC
CASSPPIESYGYTF
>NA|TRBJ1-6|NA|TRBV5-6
TGTGCCAGCAGCTCCCGACAGAGTCAATCACCCCTCCACTTT
CASSSRQSQSPLHF
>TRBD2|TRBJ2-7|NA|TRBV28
TGTGCCAGCAGGGCCGGGGGGAATTACGAGCAGTACTTC
CASRAGGNYEQYF
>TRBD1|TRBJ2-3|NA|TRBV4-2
TGTGCCAGCAGCCGGACAGGGGGCATCACAGATACGCAGTATTTT
CASSRTGGITDTQYF
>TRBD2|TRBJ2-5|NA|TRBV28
TGTGCCAGCAGTTTCTCCAGACTAGCGGGGGCGGGGGAGACCCAGTACTTC
CASSFSRLAGAGETQYF
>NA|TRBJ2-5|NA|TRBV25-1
TGTGCCAGCAGTGAAAATCGGAGACCCCGGGGGGAGACCCAGTACTTC
CASSENRRPRGETQYF
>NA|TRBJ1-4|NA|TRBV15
TGTGCCACCAGCAAAGCGCGGGGGAACAATGAAAAACTGTTTTTT
CATSKARGNNEKLFF
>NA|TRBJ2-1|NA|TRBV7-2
TGTGCCAGCAGCTTCCTCTTTCGGGAGCCTGCCAATGAGCAGTTCTTC
CASSFLFREPANEQFF
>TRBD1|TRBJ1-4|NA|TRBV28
TGTGCCAGCAGAGGGACAGGCGAAGGGGAAAAACTGTTTTTT
CASRGTGEGEKLFF
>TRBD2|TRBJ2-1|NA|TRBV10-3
TGTGCCATCAGCAATGCCGGGACTAGTGGCAATGAGCAGTTCTTC
CAISNAGTSGNEQFF
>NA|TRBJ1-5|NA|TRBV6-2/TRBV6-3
TGTGCCAGCAGTTACTCGACCGGCGGTTATAGCAATCAGCCCCAGCATTTT
CASSYSTGGYSNQPQHF
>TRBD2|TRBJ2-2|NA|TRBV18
TGTGCCAGCTCACCAGCCAGTCCGGGACTAGTCGCCGGGGAGCTGTTTTTT
CASSPASPGLVAGELFF
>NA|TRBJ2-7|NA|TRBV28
TGTGCCAGCAGTCCATACACCACTCGGAGGAACGAGCAGTACTTC
CASSPYTTRRNEQYF
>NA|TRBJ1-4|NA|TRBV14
TGTGCCAGCAGCCACCCACGCCAGGGTGGCCGTGCTGGAAAACTGTTTTTT
CASSHPRQGGRAGKLFF
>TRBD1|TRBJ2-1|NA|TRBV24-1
TGTGCCACCAGTGTATCAGGGGGCTCCTACAATGAGCAGTTCTTC
CATSVSGGSYNEQFF
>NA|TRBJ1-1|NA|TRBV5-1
TGCGCCAGCAGCCCCTCGGGAACAGTTCTCACTGAAGCTTTCTTT
CASSPSGTVLTEAFF
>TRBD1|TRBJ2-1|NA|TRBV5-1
TGCGCCAGCAGTGACAGGGTTGGCAATGAGCAGTTCTTC
CASSDRVGNEQFF
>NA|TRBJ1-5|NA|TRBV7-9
TGTGCCAGCAGCTCGTCAGGTTCTTATCAGCCCCAGCATTTT
CASSSSGSYQPQHF
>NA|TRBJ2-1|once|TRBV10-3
TGTGCCATCAGTGAGTCGAGGACGGGATACAATGAGCAGTTCTTC
CAISESRTGYNEQFF
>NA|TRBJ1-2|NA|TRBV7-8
TGTGCCAGCAGCTTAGTCGCCTTCCGGGGGGGCCATGGCTACACCTTC
CASSLVAFRGGHGYTF
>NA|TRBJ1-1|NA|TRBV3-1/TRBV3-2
TGCGGCCAGAGGCACACTGAAGCTTTCTTT
CGQRHTEAFF
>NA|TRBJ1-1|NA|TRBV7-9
TGTGCCAGCAGTTCTGAATTCAGGGTACCGAACACTGAAGCTTTCTTT
CASSSEFRVPNTEAFF
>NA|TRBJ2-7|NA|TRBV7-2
TGTGCCAGCAGCCTGATTGGAGGCTTCTACGAGCAGTACTTC
CASSLIGGFYEQYF
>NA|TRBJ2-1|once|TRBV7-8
TGTGCCAGCAGCTTAGGAGGGTTGGCTAGCGTCTACAATGAGCAGTTCTTC
CASSLGGLASVYNEQFF
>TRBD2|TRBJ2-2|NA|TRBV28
TGTGCCAGCAGCCCGGGAGGCAGCAACGGGGAGCTGTTTTTT
CASSPGGSNGELFF
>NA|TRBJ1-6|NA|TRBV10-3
TGTGCCATCAGTGACGGCGGGGAATCACCCCTCCACTTT
CAISDGGESPLHF
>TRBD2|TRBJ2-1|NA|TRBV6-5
TGTGCCAGCAGAACTAGCGGGAGGGCCTCAGGGGAGCAGTTCTTC
CASRTSGRASGEQFF
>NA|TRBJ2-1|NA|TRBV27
TGTGCCAGCAGTCCCTCTACTAGGTACAATGAGCAGTTCTTC
CASSPSTRYNEQFF
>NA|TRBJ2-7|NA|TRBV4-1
TGCGCCAGCAGCCAAGTACCTGGGGGGGCCTCCTACGAGCAGTACTTC
CASSQVPGGASYEQYF
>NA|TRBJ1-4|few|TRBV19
TGTGCCTCGGAGGGAGCTTTTAATGAAAAACTGTTTTTT
CASEGAFNEKLFF
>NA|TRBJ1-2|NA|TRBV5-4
TGTGCCAGCAGCCTCTCGGGCTATGGCTACACCTTC
CASSLSGYGYTF
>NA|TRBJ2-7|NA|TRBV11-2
TGTGCCAGCAGCTTAGATCGGCGGTACGAGCAGTACTTC
CASSLDRRYEQYF
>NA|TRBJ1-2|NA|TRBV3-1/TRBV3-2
TGTGCCAGCAGCCAAGGGGTGACAGTGGGGTATGGCTACACCTTC
CASSQGVTVGYGYTF
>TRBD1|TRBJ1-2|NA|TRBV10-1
TGCGCCACCCCACCCCTGGGGGACAGGGGCTATGGCTACACCTTC
CATPPLGDRGYGYTF
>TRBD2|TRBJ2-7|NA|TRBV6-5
TGTGCCAGCAGTCAAACGACTAGCGGTACCTACGAGCAGTACTTC
CASSQTTSGTYEQYF
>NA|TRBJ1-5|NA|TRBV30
TGTGCCTGGGGCTTTAGCAATCAGCCCCAGCATTTT
CAWGFSNQPQHF
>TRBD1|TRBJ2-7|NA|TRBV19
TGTGCCAGTAGGCCCTCCGGGACAGGGACCTACGAGCAGTACTTC
CASRPSGTGTYEQYF
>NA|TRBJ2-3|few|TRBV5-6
TGTGCCAGCAGCTTTTATGGCCGTCGCACAGATACGCAGTATTTT
CASSFYGRRTDTQYF
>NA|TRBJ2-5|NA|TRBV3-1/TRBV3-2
TGTGCCAGCAGCCACCGCGGCGAGGAGACCCAGTACTTC
CASSHRGEETQYF
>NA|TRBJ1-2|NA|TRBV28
TGTGCCAGCAGTCCTAGGGCCCCACTAGTTTTCTATGGCTACACCTTC
CASSPRAPLVFYGYTF